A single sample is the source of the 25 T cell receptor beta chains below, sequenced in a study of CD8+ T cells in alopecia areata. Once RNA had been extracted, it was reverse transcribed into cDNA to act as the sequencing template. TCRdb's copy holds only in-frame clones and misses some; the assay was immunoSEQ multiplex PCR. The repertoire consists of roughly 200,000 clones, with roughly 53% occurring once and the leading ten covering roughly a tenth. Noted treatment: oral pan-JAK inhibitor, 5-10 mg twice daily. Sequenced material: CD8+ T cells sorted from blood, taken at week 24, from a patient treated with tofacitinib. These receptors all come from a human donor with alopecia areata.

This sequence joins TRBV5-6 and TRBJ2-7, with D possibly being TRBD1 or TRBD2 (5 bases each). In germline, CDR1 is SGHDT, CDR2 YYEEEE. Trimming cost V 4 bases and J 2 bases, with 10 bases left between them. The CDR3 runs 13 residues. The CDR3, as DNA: TGTGCCAGCAGCCCTGGGGGACCCTACGAGCAGTACTTC. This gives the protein CASSPGGPYEQYF.

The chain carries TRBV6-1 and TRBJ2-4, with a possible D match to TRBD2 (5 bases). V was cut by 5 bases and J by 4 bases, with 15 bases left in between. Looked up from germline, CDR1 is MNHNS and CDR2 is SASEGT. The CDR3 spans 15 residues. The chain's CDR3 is CASSSTGVGKNIQYF. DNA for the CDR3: TGTGCCAGCAGTTCCACCGGGGTGGGGAAAAACATTCAGTACTTC.

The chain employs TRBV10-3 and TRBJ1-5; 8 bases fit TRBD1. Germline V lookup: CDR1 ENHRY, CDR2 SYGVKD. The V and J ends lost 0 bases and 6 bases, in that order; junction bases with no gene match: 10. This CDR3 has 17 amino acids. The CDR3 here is CAISESRTGPSSQPQHF. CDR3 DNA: TGTGCCATCAGTGAGTCTAGGACAGGGCCTTCAAGTCAGCCCCAGCATTTT.

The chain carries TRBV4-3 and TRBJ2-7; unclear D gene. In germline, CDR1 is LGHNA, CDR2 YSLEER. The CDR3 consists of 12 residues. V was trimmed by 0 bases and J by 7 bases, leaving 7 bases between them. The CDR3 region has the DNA TGCGCCAGCAGCCAAGATTCCCGAGAGCAGTACTTC. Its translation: CASSQDSREQYF.

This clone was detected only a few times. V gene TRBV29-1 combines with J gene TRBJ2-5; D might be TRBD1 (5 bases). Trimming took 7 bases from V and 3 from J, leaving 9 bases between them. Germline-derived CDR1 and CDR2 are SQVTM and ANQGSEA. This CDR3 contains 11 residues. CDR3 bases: TGCAGCGCCGTGACAGAAGAGACCCAGTACTTC. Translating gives CSAVTEETQYF.

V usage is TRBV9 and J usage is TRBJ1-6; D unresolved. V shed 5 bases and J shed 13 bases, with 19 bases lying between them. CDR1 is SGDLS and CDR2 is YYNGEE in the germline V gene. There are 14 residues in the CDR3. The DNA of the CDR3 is TGTGCCAGCAGTTTAAGACGGGCTTGGAGGCCCCTCCACTTT. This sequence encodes CASSLRRAWRPLHF.

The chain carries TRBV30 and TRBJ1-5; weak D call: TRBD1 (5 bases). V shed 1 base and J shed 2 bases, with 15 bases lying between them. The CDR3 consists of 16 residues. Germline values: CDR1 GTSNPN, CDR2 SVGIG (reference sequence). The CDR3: CAWSAYGGGGNQPQHF. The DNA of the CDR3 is TGTGCCTGGAGTGCCTACGGTGGAGGGGGCAATCAGCCCCAGCATTTT.

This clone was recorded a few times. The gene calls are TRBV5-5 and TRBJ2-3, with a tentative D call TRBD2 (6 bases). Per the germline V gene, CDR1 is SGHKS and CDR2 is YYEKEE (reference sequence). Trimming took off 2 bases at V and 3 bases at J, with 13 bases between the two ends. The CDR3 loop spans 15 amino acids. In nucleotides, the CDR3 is TGTGCCAGCAGCTTATTGGGGGGTTCTACAGATACGCAGTATTTT. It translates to CASSLLGGSTDTQYF.

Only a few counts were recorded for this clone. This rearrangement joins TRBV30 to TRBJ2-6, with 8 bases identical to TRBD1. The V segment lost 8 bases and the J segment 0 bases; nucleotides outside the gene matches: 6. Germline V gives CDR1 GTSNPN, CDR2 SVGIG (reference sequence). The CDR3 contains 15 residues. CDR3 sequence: CAARDRHSGANVLTF. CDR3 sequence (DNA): TGTGCCGCCCGGGACAGGCACTCTGGGGCCAACGTCCTGACTTTC.

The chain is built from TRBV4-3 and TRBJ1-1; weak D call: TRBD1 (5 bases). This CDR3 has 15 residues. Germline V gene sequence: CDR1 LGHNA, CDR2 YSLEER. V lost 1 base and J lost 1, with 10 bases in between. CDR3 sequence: CASSQVGTANTEAFF. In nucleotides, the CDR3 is TGCGCCAGCAGCCAAGTTGGGACGGCGAACACTGAAGCTTTCTTT.

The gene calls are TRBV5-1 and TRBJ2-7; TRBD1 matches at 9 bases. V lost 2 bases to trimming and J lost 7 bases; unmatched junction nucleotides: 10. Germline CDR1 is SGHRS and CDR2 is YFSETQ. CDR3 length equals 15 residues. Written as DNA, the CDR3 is TGCGCCAGCAGCTTAGGGACAGGGTTGGTTCAGGAGCAGTACTTC. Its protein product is CASSLGTGLVQEQYF.

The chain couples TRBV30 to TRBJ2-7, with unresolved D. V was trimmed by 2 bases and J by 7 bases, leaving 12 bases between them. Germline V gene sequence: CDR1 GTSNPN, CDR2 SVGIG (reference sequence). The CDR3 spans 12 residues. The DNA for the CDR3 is TGTGCCTGGAGTCAGGCCCCTTGGGAGCAGTACTTC. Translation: CAWSQAPWEQYF.

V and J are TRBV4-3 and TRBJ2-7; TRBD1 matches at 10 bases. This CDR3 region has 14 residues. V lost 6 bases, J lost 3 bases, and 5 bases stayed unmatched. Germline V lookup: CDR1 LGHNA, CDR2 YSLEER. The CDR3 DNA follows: TGCGCCAGCAGTCCCGGGACAGGGGACTACGAGCAGTACTTC. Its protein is CASSPGTGDYEQYF.

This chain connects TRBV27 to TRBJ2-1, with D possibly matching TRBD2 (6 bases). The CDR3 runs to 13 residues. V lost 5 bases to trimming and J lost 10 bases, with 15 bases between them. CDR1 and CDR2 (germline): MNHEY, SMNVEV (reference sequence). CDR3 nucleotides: TGTGCCAGCAGTCTAAGTTCAGGACTAGAGCAGTTCTTC. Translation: CASSLSSGLEQFF.

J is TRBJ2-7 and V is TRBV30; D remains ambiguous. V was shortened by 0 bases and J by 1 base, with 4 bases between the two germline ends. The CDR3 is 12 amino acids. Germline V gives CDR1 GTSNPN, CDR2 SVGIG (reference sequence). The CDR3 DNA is TGTGCCTGGAGTGTGACGTCCTACGAGCAGTACTTC. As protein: CAWSVTSYEQYF.

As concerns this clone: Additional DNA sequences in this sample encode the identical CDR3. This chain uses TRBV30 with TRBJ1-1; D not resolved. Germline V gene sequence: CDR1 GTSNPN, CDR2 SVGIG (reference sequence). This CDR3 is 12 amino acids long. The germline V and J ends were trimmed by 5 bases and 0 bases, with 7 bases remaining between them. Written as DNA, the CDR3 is TGTGCCTGGGCTGAGATGAACACTGAAGCTTTCTTT. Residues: CAWAEMNTEAFF.

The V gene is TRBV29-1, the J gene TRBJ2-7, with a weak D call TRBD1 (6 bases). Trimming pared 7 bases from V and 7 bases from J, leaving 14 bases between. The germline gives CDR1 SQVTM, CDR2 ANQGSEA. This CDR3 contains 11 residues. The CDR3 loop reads CSALTGGEQYF. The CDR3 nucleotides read TGCAGCGCCCTGACAGGCGGGGAGCAGTACTTC.

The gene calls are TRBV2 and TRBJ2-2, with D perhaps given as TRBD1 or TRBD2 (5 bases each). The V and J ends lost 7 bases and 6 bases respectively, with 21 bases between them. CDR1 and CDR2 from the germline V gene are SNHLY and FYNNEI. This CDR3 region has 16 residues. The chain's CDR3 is CASIVGASNSAGELFF. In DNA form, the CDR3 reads TGTGCCAGCATCGTAGGGGCGTCCAATAGCGCCGGGGAGCTGTTTTTT.

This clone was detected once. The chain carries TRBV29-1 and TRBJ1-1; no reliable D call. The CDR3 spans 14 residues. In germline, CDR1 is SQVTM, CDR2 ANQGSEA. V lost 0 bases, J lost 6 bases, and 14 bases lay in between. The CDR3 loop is CSVEDPPEGPEAFF. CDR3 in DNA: TGCAGCGTTGAAGATCCGCCGGAAGGTCCTGAAGCTTTCTTT.

CDR3 in amino acids: CASSQDLAYGYTF. In DNA, the CDR3 is TGCGCCAGCAGCCAAGATTTAGCCTATGGCTACACCTTC. J is TRBJ1-2 and V is TRBV4-3; D gene ambiguous. There are 13 residues in the CDR3. Germline CDR1 is LGHNA and CDR2 is YSLEER. V was clipped by 0 bases and J by 4 bases, with 6 bases between them.

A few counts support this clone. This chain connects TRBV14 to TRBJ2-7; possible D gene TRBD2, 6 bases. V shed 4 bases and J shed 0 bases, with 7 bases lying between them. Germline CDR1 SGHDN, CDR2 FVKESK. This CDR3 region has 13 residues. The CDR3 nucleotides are TGTGCCAGCAGCCGGGGGGTCTCCTACGAGCAGTACTTC. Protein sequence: CASSRGVSYEQYF. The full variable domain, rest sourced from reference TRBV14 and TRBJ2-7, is EAGVTQFPSHSVIEKGQTVTLRCDPISGHDNLYWYRRVMGKEIKFLLHFVKESKQDESGMPNNRFLAERTGGTYSTLKVQPAELEDSGVYFCASSRGVSYEQYFGPGTRLTVT.

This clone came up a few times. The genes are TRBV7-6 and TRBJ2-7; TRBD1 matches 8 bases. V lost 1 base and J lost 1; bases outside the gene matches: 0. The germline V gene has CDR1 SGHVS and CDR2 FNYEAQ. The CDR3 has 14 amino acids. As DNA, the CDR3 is TGTGCCAGCAGCTTAGGGACAGGGTCCTACGAGCAGTACTTC. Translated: CASSLGTGSYEQYF.

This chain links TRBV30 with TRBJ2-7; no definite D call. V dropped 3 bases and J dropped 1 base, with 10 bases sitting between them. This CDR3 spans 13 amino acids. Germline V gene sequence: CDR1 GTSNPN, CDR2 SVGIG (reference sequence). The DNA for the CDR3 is TGTGCCTGGAGCTACAGTTATTCCTACGAGCAGTACTTC. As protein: CAWSYSYSYEQYF.

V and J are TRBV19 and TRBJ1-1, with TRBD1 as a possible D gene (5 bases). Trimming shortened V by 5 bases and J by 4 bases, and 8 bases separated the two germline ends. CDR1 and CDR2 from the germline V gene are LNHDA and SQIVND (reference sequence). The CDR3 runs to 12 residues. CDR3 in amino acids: CASSQGGTEAFF. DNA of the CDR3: TGTGCCAGTAGTCAGGGCGGCACTGAAGCTTTCTTT.

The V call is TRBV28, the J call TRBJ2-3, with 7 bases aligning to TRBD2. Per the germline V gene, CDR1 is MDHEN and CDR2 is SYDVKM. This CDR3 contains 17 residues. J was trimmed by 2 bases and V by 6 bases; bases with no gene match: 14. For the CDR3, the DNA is TGTGCCAGCAGCTACAATTTGCGGGGGAGTCTCACAGATACGCAGTATTTT. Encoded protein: CASSYNLRGSLTDTQYF.